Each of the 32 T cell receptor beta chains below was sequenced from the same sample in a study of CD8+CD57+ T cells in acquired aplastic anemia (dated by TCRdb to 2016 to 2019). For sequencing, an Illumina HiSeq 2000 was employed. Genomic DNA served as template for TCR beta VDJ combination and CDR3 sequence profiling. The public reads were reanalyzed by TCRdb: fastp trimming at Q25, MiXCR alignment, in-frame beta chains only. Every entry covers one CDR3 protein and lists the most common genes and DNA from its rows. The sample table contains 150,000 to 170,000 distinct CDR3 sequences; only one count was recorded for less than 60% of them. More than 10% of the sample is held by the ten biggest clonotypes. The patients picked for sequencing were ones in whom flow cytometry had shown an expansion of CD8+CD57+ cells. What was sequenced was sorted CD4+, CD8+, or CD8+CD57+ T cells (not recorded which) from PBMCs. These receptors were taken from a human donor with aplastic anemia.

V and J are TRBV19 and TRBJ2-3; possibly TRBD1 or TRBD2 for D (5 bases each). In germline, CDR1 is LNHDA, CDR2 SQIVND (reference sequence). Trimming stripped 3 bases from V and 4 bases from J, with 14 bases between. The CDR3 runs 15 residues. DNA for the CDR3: TGTGCCAGTAGTATCCTCGGGGCCGAACCAGATACGCAGTATTTT. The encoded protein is CASSILGAEPDTQYF.

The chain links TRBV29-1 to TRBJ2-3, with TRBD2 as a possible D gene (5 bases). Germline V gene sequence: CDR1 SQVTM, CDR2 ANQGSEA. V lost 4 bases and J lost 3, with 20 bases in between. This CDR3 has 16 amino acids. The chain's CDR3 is CSVGQSVFGGTDTQYF. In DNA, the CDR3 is TGCAGCGTTGGCCAAAGTGTTTTTGGAGGAACAGATACGCAGTATTTT.

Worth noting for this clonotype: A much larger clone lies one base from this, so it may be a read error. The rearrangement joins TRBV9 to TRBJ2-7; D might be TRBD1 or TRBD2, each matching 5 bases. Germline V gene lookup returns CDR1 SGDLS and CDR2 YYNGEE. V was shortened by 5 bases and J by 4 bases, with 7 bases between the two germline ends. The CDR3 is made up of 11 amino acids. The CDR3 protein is CASSWGYEQYF. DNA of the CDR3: TGTGCCAGCAGTTGGGGGTACGAGCAGTACTTC.

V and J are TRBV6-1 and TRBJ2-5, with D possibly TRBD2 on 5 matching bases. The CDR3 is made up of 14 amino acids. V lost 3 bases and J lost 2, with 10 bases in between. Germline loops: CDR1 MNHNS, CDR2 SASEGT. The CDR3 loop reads CASSDGRGQETQYF. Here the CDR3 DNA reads TGTGCCAGCAGTGATGGTCGAGGGCAAGAGACCCAGTACTTC.

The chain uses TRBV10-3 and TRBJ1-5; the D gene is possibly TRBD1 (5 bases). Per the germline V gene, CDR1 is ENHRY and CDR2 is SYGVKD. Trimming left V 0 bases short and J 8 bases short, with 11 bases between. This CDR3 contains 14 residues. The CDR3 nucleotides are TGTGCCATCAGTGAGTCGAGGGGACGCGAGCCCCAGCATTTT. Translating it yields CAISESRGREPQHF.

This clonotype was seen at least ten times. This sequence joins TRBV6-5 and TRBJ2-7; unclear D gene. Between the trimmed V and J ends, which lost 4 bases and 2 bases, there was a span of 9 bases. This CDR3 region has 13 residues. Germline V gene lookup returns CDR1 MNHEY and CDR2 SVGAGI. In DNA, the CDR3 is TGTGCCAGCAGTTGGGCAGAGACCTACGAGCAGTACTTC. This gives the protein CASSWAETYEQYF.

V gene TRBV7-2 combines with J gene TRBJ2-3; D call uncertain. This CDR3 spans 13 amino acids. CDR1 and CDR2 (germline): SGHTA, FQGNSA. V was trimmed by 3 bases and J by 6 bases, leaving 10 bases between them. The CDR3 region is CASSFRQVDTQYF. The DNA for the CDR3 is TGTGCCAGCAGCTTCCGCCAAGTGGATACGCAGTATTTT.

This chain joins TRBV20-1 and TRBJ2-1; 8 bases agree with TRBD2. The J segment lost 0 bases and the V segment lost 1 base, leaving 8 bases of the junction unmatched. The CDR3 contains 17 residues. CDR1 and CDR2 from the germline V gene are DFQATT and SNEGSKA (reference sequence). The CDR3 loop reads CSARGIAGRSSYNEQFF. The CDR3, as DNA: TGCAGTGCTAGAGGAATAGCGGGACGGAGCTCCTACAATGAGCAGTTCTTC.

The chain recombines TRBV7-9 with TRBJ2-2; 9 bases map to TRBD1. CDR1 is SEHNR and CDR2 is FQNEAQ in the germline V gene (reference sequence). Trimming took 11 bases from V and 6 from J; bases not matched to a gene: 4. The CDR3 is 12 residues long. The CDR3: CAVRQGAGELFF. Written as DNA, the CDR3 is TGTGCCGTAAGACAGGGGGCCGGGGAGCTGTTTTTT.

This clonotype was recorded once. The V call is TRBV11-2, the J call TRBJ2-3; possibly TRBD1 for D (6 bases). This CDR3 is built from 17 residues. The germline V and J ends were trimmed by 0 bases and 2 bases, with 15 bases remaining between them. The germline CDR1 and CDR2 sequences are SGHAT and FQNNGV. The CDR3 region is CASSLDHSNRDTDTQYF. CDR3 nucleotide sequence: TGTGCCAGCAGCTTAGATCACAGTAACAGGGACACAGATACGCAGTATTTT.

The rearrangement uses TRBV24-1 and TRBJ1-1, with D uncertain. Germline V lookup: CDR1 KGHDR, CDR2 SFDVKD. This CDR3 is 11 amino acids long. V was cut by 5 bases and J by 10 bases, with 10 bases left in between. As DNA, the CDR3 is TGTGCCACCAGTGGACCACTCGGAGCTTTCTTT. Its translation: CATSGPLGAFF.

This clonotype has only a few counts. Here the CDR3 reads CASSLRHQPQHF. The CDR3 DNA follows: TGTGCCAGCAGCTTACGGCATCAGCCCCAGCATTTT. The J gene is TRBJ1-5, the V gene TRBV7-8, with unresolved D. Trimming left V 2 bases short and J 5 bases short, with 4 bases between. CDR1 and CDR2 from the germline V gene are SGHVS and FQNEAQ. The CDR3 spans 12 residues.

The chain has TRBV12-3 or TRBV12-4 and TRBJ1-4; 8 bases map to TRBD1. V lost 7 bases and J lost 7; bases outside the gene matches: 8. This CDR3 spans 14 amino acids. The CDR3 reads CASMTKDRGEKLFF. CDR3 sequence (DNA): TGTGCCAGCATGACGAAAGACAGGGGTGAAAAACTGTTTTTT.

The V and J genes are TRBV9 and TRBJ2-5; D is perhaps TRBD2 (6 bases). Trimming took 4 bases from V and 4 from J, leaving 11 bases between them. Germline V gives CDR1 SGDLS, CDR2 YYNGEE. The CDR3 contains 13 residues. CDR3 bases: TGTGCCAGCAGCCTGGGGACTCTAGAGACCCAGTACTTC. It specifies CASSLGTLETQYF.

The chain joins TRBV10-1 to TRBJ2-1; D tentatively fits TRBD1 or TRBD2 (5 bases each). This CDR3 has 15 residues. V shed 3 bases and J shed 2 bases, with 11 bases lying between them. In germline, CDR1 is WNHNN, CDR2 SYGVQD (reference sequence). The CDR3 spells CASSERGAAYNEQFF. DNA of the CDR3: TGCGCCAGCAGTGAAAGAGGGGCAGCCTACAATGAGCAGTTCTTC.

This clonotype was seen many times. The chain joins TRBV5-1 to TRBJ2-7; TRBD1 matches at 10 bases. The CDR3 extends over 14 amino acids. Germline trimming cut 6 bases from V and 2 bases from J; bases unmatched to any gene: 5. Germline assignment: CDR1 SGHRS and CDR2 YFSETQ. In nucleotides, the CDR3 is TGCGCCAGCAACGATGGGACAGGGGCCTACGAGCAGTACTTC. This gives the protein CASNDGTGAYEQYF.

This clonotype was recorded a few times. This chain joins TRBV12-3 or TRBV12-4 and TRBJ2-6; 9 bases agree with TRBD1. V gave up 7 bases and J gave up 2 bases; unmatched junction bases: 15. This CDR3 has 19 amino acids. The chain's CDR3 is CASTELGDRVGPGANVLTF. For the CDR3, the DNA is TGTGCCAGCACCGAACTAGGGGACAGGGTGGGTCCTGGGGCCAACGTCCTGACTTTC.

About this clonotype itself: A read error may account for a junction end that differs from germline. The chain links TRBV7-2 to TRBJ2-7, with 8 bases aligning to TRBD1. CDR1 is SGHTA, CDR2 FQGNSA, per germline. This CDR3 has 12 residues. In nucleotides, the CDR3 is TGCGCCAGCAGCGTCAGACAGGGGGAGCAGTACTTC. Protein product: CASSVRQGEQYF.

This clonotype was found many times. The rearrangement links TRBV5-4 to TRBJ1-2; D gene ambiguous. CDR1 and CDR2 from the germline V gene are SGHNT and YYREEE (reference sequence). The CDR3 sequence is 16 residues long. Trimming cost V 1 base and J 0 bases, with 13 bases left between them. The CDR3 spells CASSLRLEVPNYGYTF. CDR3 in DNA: TGTGCCAGCAGCTTGAGGTTAGAGGTTCCTAACTATGGCTACACCTTC.

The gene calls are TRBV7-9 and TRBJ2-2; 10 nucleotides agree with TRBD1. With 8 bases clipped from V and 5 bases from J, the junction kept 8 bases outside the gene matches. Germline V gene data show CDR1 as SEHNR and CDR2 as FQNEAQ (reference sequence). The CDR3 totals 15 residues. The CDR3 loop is CASSHRTGGTGELFF. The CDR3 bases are TGTGCCAGCTCACATCGGACAGGGGGAACCGGGGAGCTGTTTTTT. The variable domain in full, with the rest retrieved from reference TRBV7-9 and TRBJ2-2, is DTGVSQNPRHKITKRGQNVTFRCDPISEHNRLYWYRQTLGQGPEFLTYFQNEAQLEKSRLLSDRFSAERPKGSFSTLEIQRTEQGDSAMYLCASSHRTGGTGELFFGEGSRLTVL.

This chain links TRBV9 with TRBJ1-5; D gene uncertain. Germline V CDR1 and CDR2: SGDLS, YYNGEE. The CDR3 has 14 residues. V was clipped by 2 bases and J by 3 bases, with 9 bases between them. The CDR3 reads CASSVGQNNQPQHF. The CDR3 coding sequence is TGTGCCAGCAGCGTCGGGCAGAACAATCAGCCCCAGCATTTT.

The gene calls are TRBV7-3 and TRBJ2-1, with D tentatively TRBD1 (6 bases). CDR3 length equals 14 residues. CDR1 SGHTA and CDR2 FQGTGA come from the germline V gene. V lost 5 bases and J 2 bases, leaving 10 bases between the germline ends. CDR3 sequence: CASSTGTPYNEQFF. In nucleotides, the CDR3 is TGTGCCAGCAGCACGGGGACACCCTACAATGAGCAGTTCTTC.

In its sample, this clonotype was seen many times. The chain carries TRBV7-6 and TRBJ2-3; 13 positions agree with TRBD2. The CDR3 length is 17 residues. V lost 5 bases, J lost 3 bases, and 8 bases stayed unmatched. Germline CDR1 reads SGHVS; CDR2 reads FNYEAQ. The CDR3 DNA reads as TGTGCCAGCAGCCCTAGGACTAGCGGGGGAGGGACAGATACGCAGTATTTT. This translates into CASSPRTSGGGTDTQYF.

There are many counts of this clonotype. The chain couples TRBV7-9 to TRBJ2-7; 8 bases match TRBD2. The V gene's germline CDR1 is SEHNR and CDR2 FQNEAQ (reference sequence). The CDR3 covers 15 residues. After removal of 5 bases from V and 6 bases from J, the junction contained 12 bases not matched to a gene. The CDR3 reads CASSTLRGAHSEQYF. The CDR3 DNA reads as TGTGCCAGCAGCACCTTGCGGGGGGCCCACTCCGAGCAGTACTTC.

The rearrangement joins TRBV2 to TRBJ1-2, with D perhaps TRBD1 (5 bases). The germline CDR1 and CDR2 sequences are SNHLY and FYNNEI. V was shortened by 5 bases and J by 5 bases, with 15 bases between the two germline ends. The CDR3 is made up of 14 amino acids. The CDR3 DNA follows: TGTGCCAGCAGTCGAACCGGGACCGCTTATGGCTACACCTTC. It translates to CASSRTGTAYGYTF.

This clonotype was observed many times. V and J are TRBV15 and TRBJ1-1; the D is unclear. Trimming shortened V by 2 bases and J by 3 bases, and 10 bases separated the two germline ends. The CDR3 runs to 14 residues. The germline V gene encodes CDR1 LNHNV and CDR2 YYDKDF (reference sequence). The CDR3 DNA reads TGTGCCACCAGCAGACCCTCAGAGTACACTGAAGCTTTCTTT. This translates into CATSRPSEYTEAFF. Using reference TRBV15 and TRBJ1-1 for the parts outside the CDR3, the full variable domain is DAMVIQNPRYQVTQFGKPVTLSCSQTLNHNVMYWYQQKSSQAPKLLFHYYDKDFNNEADTPDNFQSRRPNTSFCFLDIRSPGLGDTAMYLCATSRPSEYTEAFFGQGTRLTVV.

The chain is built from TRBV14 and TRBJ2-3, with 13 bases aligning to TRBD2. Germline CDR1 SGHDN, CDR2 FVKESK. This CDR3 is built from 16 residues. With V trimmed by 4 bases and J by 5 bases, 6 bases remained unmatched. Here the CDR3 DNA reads TGTGCCAGCAGCCCGACTAGCGGGGGGATTCTAGATACGCAGTATTTT. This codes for CASSPTSGGILDTQYF.

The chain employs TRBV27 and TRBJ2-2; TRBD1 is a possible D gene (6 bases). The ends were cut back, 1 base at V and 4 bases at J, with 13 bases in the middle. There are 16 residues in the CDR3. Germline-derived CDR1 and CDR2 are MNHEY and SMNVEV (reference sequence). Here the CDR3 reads CASSLLGASGTGELFF. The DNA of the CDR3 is TGTGCCAGCAGTTTATTGGGGGCCTCGGGCACCGGGGAGCTGTTTTTT.

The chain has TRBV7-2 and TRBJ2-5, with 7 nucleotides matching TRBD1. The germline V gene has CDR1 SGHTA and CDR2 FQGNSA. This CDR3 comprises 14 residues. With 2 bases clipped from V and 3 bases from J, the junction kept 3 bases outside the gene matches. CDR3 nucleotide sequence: TGTGCCAGCAGCTTATCGGACAGGAAAGAGACCCAGTACTTC. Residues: CASSLSDRKETQYF.

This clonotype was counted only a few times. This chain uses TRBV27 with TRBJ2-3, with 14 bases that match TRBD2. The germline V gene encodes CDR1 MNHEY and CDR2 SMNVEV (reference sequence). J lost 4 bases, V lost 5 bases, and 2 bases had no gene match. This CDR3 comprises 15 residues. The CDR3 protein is CASSPGLAGADTQYF. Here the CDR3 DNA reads TGTGCCAGCAGTCCGGGACTAGCGGGGGCAGATACGCAGTATTTT.

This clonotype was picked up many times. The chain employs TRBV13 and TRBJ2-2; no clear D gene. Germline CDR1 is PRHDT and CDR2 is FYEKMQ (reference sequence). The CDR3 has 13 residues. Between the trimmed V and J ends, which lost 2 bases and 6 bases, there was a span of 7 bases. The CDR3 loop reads CASSLSRSGELFF. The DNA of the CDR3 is TGTGCCAGCAGCTTAAGCCGATCCGGGGAGCTGTTTTTT.

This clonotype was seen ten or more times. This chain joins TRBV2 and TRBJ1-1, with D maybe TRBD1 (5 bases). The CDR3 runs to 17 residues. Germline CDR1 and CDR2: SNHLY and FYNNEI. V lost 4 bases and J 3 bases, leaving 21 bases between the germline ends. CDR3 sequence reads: CASSVVQGEPLDTEAFF. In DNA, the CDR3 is TGTGCCAGCAGTGTGGTTCAGGGTGAACCCCTGGACACTGAAGCTTTCTTT.